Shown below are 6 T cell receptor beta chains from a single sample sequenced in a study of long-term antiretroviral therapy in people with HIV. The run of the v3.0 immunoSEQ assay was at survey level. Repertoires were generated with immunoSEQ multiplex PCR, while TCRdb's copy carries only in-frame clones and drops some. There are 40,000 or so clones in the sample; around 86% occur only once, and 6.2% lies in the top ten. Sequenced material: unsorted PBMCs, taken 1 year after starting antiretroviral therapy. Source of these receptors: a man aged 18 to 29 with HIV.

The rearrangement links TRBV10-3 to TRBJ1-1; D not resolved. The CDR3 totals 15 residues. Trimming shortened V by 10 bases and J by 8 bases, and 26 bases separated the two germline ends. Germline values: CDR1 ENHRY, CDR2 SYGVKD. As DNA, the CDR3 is TGTGCCACCGGTAGTACGGCCAGCAAGGTAAGAGAAGCTTTCTTT. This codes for CATGSTASKVREAFF.

This CDR3 is CASSSQGYEQYF. CDR3 coding DNA: TGTGCCAGCAGCTCACAGGGCTACGAGCAGTACTTC. V gene TRBV9 combines with J gene TRBJ2-7, with a weak D call TRBD1 (6 bases). The CDR3 loop spans 12 amino acids. Trimming removed 4 bases at V and 3 bases at J, with 8 bases between. The V gene's germline CDR1 is SGDLS and CDR2 YYNGEE.

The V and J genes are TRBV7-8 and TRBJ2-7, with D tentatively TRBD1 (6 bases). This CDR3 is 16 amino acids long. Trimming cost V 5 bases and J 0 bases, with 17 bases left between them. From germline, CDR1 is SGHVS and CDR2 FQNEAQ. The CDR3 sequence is CASSPEPGHRSYEQYF. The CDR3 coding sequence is TGTGCCAGCAGCCCCGAACCGGGACACCGCTCCTACGAGCAGTACTTC.

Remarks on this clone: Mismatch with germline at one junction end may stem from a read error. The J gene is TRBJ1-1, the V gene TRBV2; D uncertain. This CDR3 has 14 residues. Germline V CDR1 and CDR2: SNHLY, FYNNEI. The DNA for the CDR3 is TGTGCCAGCAGAGAAGCAGCATCGAACACTGAAGCTTTCTTT. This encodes CASREAASNTEAFF.

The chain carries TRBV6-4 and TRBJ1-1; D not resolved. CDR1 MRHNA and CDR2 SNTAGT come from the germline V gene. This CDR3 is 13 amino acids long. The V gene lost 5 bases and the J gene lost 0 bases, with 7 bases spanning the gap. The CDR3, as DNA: TGTGCCAGCAGTCCCGAAATGAACACTGAAGCTTTCTTT. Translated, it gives CASSPEMNTEAFF.

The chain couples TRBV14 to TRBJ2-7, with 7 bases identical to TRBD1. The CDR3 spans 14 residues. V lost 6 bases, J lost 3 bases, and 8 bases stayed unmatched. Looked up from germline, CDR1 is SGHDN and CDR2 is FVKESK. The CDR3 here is CASSNLQGIYEQYF. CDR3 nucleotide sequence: TGTGCCAGCAGTAACCTACAGGGGATCTACGAGCAGTACTTC.